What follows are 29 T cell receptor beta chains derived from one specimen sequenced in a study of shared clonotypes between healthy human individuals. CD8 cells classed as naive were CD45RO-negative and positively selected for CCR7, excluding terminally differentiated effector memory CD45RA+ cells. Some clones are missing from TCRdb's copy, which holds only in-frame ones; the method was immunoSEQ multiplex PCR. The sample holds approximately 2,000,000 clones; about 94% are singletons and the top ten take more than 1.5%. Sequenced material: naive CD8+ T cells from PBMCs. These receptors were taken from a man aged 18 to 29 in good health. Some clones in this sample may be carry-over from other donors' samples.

CDR3 bases: TGTGCCAGCAGTATCCGGGGGCAGAGTCAGCCCCAGCATTTT. Amino acids: CASSIRGQSQPQHF. The chain uses TRBV28 and TRBJ1-5; a possible D gene is TRBD1 (6 bases). From germline, CDR1 is MDHEN and CDR2 SYDVKM. The CDR3 runs to 14 residues. Deletions cut 5 bases from V and 6 bases from J, with 14 bases between.

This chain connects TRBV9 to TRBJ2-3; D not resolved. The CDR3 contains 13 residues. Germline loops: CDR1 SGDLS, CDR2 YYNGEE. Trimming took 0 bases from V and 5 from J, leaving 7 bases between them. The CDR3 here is CASSVGSEDTQYF. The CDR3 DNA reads TGTGCCAGCAGCGTAGGGTCAGAAGATACGCAGTATTTT.

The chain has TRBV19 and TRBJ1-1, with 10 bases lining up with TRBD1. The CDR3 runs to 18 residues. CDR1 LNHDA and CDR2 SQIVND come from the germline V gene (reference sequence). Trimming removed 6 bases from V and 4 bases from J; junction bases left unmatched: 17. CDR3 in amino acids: CASSLAIMGQGNVTEAFF. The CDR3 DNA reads TGTGCCAGTAGCTTGGCAATCATGGGACAGGGGAACGTCACTGAAGCTTTCTTT.

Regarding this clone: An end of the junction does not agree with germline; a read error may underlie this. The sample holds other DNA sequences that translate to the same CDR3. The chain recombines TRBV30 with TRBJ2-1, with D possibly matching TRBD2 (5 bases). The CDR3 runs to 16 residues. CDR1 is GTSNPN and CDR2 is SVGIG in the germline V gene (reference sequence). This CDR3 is CAWSVLSGSSYNEQFF. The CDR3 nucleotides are TGTGCCTGGAGTGTACTAAGCGGAAGCTCCTACAATGAACAGTTCTTC. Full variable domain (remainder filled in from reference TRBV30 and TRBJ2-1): SQTIHQWPATLVQPVGSPLSLECTVEGTSNPNLYWYRQAAGRGLQLLFYSVGIGQISSEVPQNLSASRPQDRQFILSSKKLLLSDSGFYLCAWSVLSGSSYNEQFFGPGTRLTVL.

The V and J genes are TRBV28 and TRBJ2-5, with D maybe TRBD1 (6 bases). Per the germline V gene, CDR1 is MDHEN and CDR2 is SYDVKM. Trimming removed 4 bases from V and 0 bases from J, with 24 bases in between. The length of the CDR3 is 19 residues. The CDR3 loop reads CASSYSLNGDTEDQETQYF. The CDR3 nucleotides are TGTGCCAGCAGTTATTCACTCAATGGGGACACAGAAGACCAAGAGACCCAGTACTTC. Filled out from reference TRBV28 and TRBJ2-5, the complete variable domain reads DVKVTQSSRYLVKRTGEKVFLECVQDMDHENMFWYRQDPGLGLRLIYFSYDVKMKEKGDIPEGYSVSREKKERFSLILESASTNQTSMYLCASSYSLNGDTEDQETQYFGPGTRLLVL.

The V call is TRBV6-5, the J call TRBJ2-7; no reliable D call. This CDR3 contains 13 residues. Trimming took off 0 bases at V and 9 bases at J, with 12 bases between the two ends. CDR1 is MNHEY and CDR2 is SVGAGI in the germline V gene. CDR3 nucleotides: TGTGCCAGCAGTTACTCGACCCGTGCTGGGCAGTACTTC. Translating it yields CASSYSTRAGQYF.

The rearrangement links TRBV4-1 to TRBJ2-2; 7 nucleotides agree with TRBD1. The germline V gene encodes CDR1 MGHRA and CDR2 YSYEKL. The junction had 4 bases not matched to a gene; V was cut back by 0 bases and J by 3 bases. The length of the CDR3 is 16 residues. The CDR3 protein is CASSQDRDRYTGELFF. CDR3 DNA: TGCGCCAGCAGCCAAGATCGGGACAGATACACCGGGGAGCTGTTTTTT.

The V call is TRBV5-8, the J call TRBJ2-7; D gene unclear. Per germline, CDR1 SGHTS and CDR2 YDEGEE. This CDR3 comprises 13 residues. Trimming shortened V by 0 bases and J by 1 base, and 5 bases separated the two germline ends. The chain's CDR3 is CASSLDLSYEQYF. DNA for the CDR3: TGTGCCAGCAGCTTGGATTTATCCTACGAGCAGTACTTC.

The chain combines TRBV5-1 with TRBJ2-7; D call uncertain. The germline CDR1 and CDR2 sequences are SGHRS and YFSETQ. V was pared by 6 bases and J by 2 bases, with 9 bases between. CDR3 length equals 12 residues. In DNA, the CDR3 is TGCGCCAGCAAAGGCAACCCCTACGAGCAGTACTTC. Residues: CASKGNPYEQYF.

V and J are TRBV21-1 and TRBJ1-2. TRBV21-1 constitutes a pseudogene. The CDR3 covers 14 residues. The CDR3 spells CARPTYEEVGGYTF. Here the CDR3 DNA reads TGTGCCAGACCGACGTATGAGGAAGTAGGCGGCTACACCTTC.

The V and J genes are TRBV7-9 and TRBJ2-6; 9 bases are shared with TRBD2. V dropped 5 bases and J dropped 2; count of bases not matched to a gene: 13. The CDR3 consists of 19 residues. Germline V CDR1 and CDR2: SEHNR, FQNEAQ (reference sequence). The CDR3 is CASSPLAGLPPTGANVLTF. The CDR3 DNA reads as TGTGCCAGCAGCCCTCTAGCGGGGCTCCCCCCTACTGGGGCCAACGTCCTGACTTTC.

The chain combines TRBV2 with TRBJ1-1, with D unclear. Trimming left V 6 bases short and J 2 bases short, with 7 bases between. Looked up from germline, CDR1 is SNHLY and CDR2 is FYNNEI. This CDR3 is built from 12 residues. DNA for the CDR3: TGTGCCAGCAGGGATTATAACACTGAAGCTTTCTTT. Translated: CASRDYNTEAFF.

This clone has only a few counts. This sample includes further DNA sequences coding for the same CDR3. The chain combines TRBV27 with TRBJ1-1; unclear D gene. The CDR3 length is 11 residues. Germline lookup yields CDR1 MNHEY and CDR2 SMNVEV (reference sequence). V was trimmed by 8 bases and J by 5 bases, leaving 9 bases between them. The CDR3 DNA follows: TGTGCCAGCTCGGCGGGGACTGAAGCTTTCTTT. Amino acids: CASSAGTEAFF.

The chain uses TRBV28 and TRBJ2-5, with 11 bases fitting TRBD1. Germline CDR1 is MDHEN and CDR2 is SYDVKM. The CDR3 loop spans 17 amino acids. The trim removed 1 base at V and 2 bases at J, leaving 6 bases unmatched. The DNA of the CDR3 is TGTGCCAGCAGTTTATCTACCTGGGACAGGGGGCAAGAGACCCAGTACTTC. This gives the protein CASSLSTWDRGQETQYF. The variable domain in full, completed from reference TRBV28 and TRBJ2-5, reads DVKVTQSSRYLVKRTGEKVFLECVQDMDHENMFWYRQDPGLGLRLIYFSYDVKMKEKGDIPEGYSVSREKKERFSLILESASTNQTSMYLCASSLSTWDRGQETQYFGPGTRLLVL.

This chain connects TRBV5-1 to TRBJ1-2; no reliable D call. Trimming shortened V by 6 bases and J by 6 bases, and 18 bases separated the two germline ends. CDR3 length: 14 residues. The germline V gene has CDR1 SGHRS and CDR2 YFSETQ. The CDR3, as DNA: TGCGCCAGCACCTTTTCCGGGAGGCTCCATGGCTACACCTTC. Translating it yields CASTFSGRLHGYTF.

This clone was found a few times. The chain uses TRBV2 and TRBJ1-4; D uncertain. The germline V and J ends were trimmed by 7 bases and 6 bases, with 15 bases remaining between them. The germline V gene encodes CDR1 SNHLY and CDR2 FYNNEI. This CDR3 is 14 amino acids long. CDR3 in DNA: TGTGCCAGCAAAGACTCGGGGAGGGATGAAAAACTGTTTTTT. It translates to CASKDSGRDEKLFF.

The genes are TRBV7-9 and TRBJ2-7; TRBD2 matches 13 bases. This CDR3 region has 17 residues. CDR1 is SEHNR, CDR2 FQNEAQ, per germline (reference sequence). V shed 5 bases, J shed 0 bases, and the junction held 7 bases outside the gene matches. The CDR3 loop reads CASSTRLAGGFSYEQYF. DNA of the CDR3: TGTGCCAGCAGCACCCGACTAGCGGGAGGATTCTCCTACGAGCAGTACTTC. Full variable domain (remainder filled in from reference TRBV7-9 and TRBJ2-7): DTGVSQNPRHKITKRGQNVTFRCDPISEHNRLYWYRQTLGQGPEFLTYFQNEAQLEKSRLLSDRFSAERPKGSFSTLEIQRTEQGDSAMYLCASSTRLAGGFSYEQYFGPGTRLTVT.

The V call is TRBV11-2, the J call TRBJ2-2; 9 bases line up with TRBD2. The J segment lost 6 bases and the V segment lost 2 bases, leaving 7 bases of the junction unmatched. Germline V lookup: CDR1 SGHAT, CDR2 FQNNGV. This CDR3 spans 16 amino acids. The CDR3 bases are TGTGCCAGCAGCTTAAAGGTAGCGGGAGTCTCCGGGGAGCTGTTTTTT. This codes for CASSLKVAGVSGELFF. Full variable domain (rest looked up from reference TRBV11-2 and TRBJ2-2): EAGVAQSPRYKIIEKRQSVAFWCNPISGHATLYWYQQILGQGPKLLIQFQNNGVVDDSQLPKDRFSAERLKGVDSTLKIQPAKLEDSAVYLCASSLKVAGVSGELFFGEGSRLTVL.

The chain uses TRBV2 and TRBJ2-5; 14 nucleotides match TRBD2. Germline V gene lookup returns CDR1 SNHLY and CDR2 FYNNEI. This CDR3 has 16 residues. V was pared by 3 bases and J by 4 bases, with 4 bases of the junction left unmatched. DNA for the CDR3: TGTGCCAGCAGTGAGACGGGACTAGCGGGAGCAGAGACCCAGTACTTC. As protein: CASSETGLAGAETQYF.

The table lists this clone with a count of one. In nucleotides, the CDR3 is TGCGCCAGCAGCTTGGTAGCAGGGGGCGACACTGAAGCTTTCTTT. Protein sequence: CASSLVAGGDTEAFF. The chain uses TRBV5-1 and TRBJ1-1, with 8 bases that match TRBD1. The trim removed 0 bases at V and 3 bases at J, leaving 4 bases unmatched. CDR1 is SGHRS and CDR2 is YFSETQ in the germline V gene. This CDR3 contains 15 residues.

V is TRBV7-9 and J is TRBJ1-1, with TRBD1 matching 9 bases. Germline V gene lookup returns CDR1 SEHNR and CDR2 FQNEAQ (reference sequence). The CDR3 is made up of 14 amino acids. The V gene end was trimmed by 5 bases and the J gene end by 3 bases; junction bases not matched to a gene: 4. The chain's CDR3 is CASSTDRGYTEAFF. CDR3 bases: TGTGCCAGCAGCACGGACAGGGGTTACACTGAAGCTTTCTTT.

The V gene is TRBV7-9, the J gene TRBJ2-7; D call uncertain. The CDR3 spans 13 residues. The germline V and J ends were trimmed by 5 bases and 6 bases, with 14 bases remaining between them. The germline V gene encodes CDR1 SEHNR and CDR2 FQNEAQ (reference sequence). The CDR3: CASSDLVGSEQYF. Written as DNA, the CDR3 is TGTGCCAGCAGCGACCTCGTGGGAAGCGAGCAGTACTTC.

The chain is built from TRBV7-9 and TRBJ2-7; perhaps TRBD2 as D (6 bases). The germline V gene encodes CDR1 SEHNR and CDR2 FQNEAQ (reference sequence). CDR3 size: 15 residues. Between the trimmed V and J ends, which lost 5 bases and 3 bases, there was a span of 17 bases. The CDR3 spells CASSPPWGGHYEQYF. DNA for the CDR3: TGTGCCAGCAGCCCCCCCTGGGGAGGCCACTACGAGCAGTACTTC.

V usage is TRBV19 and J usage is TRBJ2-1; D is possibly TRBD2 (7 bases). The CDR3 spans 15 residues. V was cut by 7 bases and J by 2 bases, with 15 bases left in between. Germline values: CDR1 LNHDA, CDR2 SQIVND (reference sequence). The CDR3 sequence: CASTLGGGPYNEQFF. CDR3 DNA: TGTGCCAGTACCCTTGGGGGGGGGCCCTACAATGAGCAGTTCTTC. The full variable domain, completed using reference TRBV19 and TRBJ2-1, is DGGITQSPKYLFRKEGQNVTLSCEQNLNHDAMYWYRQDPGQGLRLIYYSQIVNDFQKGDIAEGYSVSREKKESFPLTVTSAQKNPTAFYLCASTLGGGPYNEQFFGPGTRLTVL.

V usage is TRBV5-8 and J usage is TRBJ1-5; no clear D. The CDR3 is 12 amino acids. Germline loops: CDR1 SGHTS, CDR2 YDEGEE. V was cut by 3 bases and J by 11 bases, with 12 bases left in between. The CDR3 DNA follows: TGTGCCAGCAGCTCCTGGACGGCTTCCCAGCATTTT. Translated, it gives CASSSWTASQHF. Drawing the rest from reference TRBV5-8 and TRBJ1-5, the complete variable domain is EAGVTQSPTHLIKTRGQQATLRCSPISGHTSVYWYQQALGLGLQFLLWYDEGEERNRGNFPPRFSGRQFPNYSSELNVNALELEDSALYLCASSSWTASQHFGDGTRLSIL.

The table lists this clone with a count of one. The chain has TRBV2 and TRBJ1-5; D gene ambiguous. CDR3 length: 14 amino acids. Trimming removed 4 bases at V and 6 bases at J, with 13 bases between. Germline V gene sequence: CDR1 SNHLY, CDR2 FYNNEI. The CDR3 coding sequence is TGTGCCAGCAGTGGTAAAGGGTACGCTCAGCCCCAGCATTTT. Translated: CASSGKGYAQPQHF.

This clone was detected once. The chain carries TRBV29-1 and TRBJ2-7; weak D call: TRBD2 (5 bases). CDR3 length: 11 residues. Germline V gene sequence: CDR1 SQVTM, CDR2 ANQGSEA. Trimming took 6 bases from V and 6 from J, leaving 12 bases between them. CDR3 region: CSVPDSSEQYF. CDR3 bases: TGCAGCGTCCCGGACTCGTCCGAGCAGTACTTC.

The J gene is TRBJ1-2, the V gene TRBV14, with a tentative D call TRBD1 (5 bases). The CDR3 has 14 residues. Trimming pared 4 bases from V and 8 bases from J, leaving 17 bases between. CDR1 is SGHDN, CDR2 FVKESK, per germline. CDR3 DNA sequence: TGTGCCAGCAGCCTATACCGGTCGGACACCGGCTACACCTTC. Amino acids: CASSLYRSDTGYTF.

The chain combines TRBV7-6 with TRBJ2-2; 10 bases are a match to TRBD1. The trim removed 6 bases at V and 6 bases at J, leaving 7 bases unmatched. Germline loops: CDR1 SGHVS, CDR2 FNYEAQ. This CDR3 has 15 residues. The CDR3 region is CASRTDRGMAGELFF. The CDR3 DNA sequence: TGTGCCAGCAGGACGGACAGGGGGATGGCCGGGGAGCTGTTTTTT.